The 9 T cell receptor beta chains below all came from one sample that was sequenced in a study of blood T cell repertoires in COVID-19. Profiling relied on immunoSEQ multiplex PCR, and the TCRdb table lists in-frame clones only, not all of them. Here the sample spans nearly 200,000 clones, about 85% being singletons. The source material was peripheral blood. These TCRs come from a man between 60 and 70 years old with COVID-19, enrolled during active disease.

The chain uses TRBV6-5 and TRBJ1-2; D unresolved. The germline V and J ends were trimmed by 0 bases and 3 bases, with 11 bases remaining between them. Germline values: CDR1 MNHEY, CDR2 SVGAGI. This CDR3 spans 15 amino acids. The CDR3 bases are TGTGCCAGCAGTTACTCGAAACAGAGACACTATGGCTACACCTTC. Amino acid sequence: CASSYSKQRHYGYTF.

The genes are TRBV19 and TRBJ1-2, with 7 bases aligning to TRBD1. V gave up 5 bases and J gave up 8 bases; unmatched junction bases: 11. Germline values: CDR1 LNHDA, CDR2 SQIVND (reference sequence). This CDR3 comprises 14 residues. CDR3 nucleotides: TGTGCCAGTAGTCCTCCTCTGACAGGGTTGGGCTACACCTTC. Its protein is CASSPPLTGLGYTF.

This clone was seen only a few times. V usage is TRBV27 and J usage is TRBJ2-2, with 7 bases lining up with TRBD1. V lost 9 bases, J lost 7 bases, and 17 bases stayed unmatched. Germline V lookup: CDR1 MNHEY, CDR2 SMNVEV (reference sequence). The CDR3 extends over 16 amino acids. Here the CDR3 DNA reads TGTGCCAGTCGTGGGGATTTGACAGGGTTTAACGGGGAGCTGTTTTTT. The encoded protein is CASRGDLTGFNGELFF.

The chain is built from TRBV10-3 and TRBJ2-7, with a weak D call TRBD1 (5 bases). Per germline, CDR1 ENHRY and CDR2 SYGVKD. Between the trimmed V and J ends, which lost 3 bases and 2 bases, there was a span of 11 bases. The length of the CDR3 is 14 residues. CDR3 loop: CAISDGRVAYEQYF. CDR3 DNA: TGTGCCATCAGTGACGGCAGGGTGGCCTACGAGCAGTACTTC.

The V and J genes are TRBV19 and TRBJ1-2, with TRBD1 as a possible D gene (6 bases). Trimming shortened V by 3 bases and J by 6 bases, and 14 bases separated the two germline ends. Germline V gene data show CDR1 as LNHDA and CDR2 as SQIVND (reference sequence). The CDR3 runs to 14 residues. The CDR3 DNA follows: TGTGCCAGTAGTATTAGAGGGGGAATGGATGGCTACACCTTC. This encodes CASSIRGGMDGYTF.

V and J are TRBV5-1 and TRBJ1-6; TRBD1 aligns across 10 bases. V was clipped by 5 bases and J by 13 bases; unmatched bases: 12. This CDR3 spans 15 amino acids. Germline CDR1 reads SGHRS; CDR2 reads YFSETQ. The CDR3 region is CASRTSTGGRGPLHF. The CDR3 coding sequence is TGCGCCAGCAGAACCTCGACAGGGGGCAGAGGGCCCCTCCACTTT.

Only one count was recorded for this clone. CDR3 DNA: TGCGCCAGCAGTGAACCGGGACAGGGGCAGCCCCAGCATTTT. Residues: CASSEPGQGQPQHF. V and J are TRBV10-2 and TRBJ1-5; 10 nucleotides match TRBD1. Losses at the gene ends were 3 bases for V and 7 bases for J; bases not matched to a gene: 3. The length of the CDR3 is 14 residues. The germline V gene has CDR1 WSHSY and CDR2 SAAADI.

This clone was seen only once. V and J are TRBV7-9 and TRBJ2-5, with D unresolved. With 1 base removed from V and 1 base from J, the gap between germline ends came to 7 bases. The V gene's germline CDR1 is SEHNR and CDR2 FQNEAQ (reference sequence). This CDR3 spans 14 amino acids. CDR3 residues: CASSLDLTQETQYF. Written as DNA, the CDR3 is TGTGCCAGCAGCTTAGATCTAACCCAAGAGACCCAGTACTTC.

This sequence joins TRBV28 and TRBJ2-2, with TRBD1 identical over 7 bases. Germline V gene data show CDR1 as MDHEN and CDR2 as SYDVKM. With 6 bases clipped from V and 3 bases from J, the junction kept 4 bases outside the gene matches. The CDR3 has 14 amino acids. The CDR3 nucleotides are TGTGCCAGCAGCTCGACAGGGTACACCGGGGAGCTGTTTTTT. Translating gives CASSSTGYTGELFF. Full variable domain (remainder filled in from reference TRBV28 and TRBJ2-2): DVKVTQSSRYLVKRTGEKVFLECVQDMDHENMFWYRQDPGLGLRLIYFSYDVKMKEKGDIPEGYSVSREKKERFSLILESASTNQTSMYLCASSSTGYTGELFFGEGSRLTVL.